The 14 T cell receptor beta chains presented below share a single source sample, sequenced in a study of tumor-infiltrating lymphocytes in primary liver carcinoma. TCR beta cDNA was reverse-transcribed from 400 to 500 ng of total RNA. The reaction used a constant-region primer and ProtoScript II reverse transcriptase. Libraries for TCR beta were built through three nested multiplex PCR rounds, which together made up a slightly modified ARM-PCR procedure. Primers for the first two PCR rounds were TRBV1-TRBV30 forward primers and a C-beta reverse primer (about 10 cycles per round). MiXCR was run by TCRdb on the multiplex PCR reads, yielding one entry per CDR3 protein. The sample has approximately 330,000 distinct CDR3 sequences, almost 65% seen once. The study extracted blood RNA from unsorted whole blood and also extracted germline DNA. The specimen sequenced was peripheral blood. These receptor sequences come from a man aged 40-49 years with primary liver carcinoma and hepatitis B virus infection.

This clonotype has a handful of counts. Sequence at one end of the junction differs from germline and may be a read error. The rearrangement uses TRBV4-1 and TRBJ2-7, with TRBD1 as a possible D gene (6 bases). Germline CDR1 reads MGHRA; CDR2 reads YSYEKL. This CDR3 has 14 amino acids. In nucleotides, the CDR3 is TGCGTCAGCAGCGGCCGTACAGGGTCTTACGAGCAGTACTTC. Translation: CVSSGRTGSYEQYF.

Turning to this clonotype: The junction departs from germline at one end; a sequencing error may be responsible. The chain has TRBV28 and TRBJ2-1; tentatively, D is TRBD2 (5 bases). This CDR3 has 13 residues. CDR1 and CDR2 (germline): MDHEN, SYDVKM. In DNA form, the CDR3 reads TGTGCCAGCGGGTCTGGGGTAAGCAATGAGCGGTCCTTC. Encoded protein: CASGSGVSNERSF.

A single count supports this clonotype. This may come from a read error, since a much larger clone is one base off. The V call is TRBV29-1, the J call TRBJ1-2, with TRBD1 as a possible D gene (5 bases). Germline CDR1 SQVTM, CDR2 ANQGSEA. This CDR3 region has 15 residues. CDR3 residues: CSVKDLGELNYGYTF. CDR3 bases: TGCAGCGTTAAAGATCTGGGGGAACTTAACTATGGCTACACCTTC.

As concerns this clonotype: Mismatch with germline at one junction end may stem from a read error. The chain couples TRBV30 to TRBJ1-1; D not resolved. Germline-derived CDR1 and CDR2 are GTSNPN and SVGIG (reference sequence). The CDR3 covers 12 residues. The CDR3 here is CAWSGYNTETFF. The CDR3 nucleotides are TGTGCCTGGAGTGGATATAACACTGAAACTTTCTTT. Looking up the rest from reference TRBV30 and TRBJ1-1 gives the full variable domain: SQTIHQWPATLVQPVGSPLSLECTVEGTSNPNLYWYRQAAGRGLQLLFYSVGIGQISSEVPQNLSASRPQDRQFILSSKKLLLSDSGFYLCAWSGYNTETFFGQGTRLTVV.

The V gene is TRBV20-1, the J gene TRBJ2-7; D call uncertain. V dropped 5 bases and J dropped 2 bases, with 10 bases sitting between them. Germline V CDR1 and CDR2: DFQATT, SNEGSKA (reference sequence). This CDR3 comprises 12 residues. CDR3 sequence: CSASTHPYEQYF. CDR3 bases: TGCAGTGCTTCAACCCATCCCTACGAGCAGTACTTC.

Concerning this clonotype itself: It is likely a read error, because the conserved phenylalanine at the end of the CDR3 is missing. The gene calls are TRBV11-1 and TRBJ2-7; possibly TRBD1 for D (6 bases). V dropped 4 bases and J dropped 7 bases, with 17 bases sitting between them. The CDR3 runs to 14 residues. In germline, CDR1 is SGHAT, CDR2 FQDESV (reference sequence). The CDR3 reads CASSSRGNNGEQYI. As DNA, the CDR3 is TGTGCCAGCAGCTCCAGGGGTAATAACGGTGAGCAGTACATC.

CDR3 loop: CASSTILIGGSYEQYF. Here the CDR3 DNA reads TGTGCCAGCAGCACAATACTGATAGGGGGTTCCTACGAGCAGTACTTC. The V and J genes are TRBV5-6 and TRBJ2-7; TRBD1 is a possible D gene (6 bases). This CDR3 spans 16 amino acids. The germline gives CDR1 SGHDT, CDR2 YYEEEE. Trimming shortened V by 4 bases and J by 1 base, and 18 bases separated the two germline ends.

The genes are TRBV13 and TRBJ1-1; no reliable D call. Trimming pared 4 bases from V and 1 base from J, leaving 19 bases between. CDR3 length equals 17 residues. Germline-derived CDR1 and CDR2 are PRHDT and FYEKMQ (reference sequence). CDR3 in DNA: TGTGCCAGCAGCTCCAGGAGGGAATCCTTAACGAACACTGAAGCTTTCTTT. Residues: CASSSRRESLTNTEAFF.

The count of this clonotype is one. The junction differs from germline at one of its ends, possibly a read error. The chain links TRBV4-1 to TRBJ2-2, with D unclear. CDR1 is MGHRA, CDR2 YSYEKL, per germline. The CDR3 is made up of 16 amino acids. CDR3 protein: CTSSQDMGKGTGELFF. DNA of the CDR3: TGCACCAGCAGCCAAGATATGGGGAAGGGAACCGGGGAGCTGTTTTTT.

The V and J genes are TRBV12-5 and TRBJ2-1; 14 bases agree with TRBD2. The CDR3 is 17 amino acids. V trimming: 2 bases; J trimming: 7 bases; junction bases outside the gene matches: 7. Germline V gene sequence: CDR1 LGHNT, CDR2 FRNRAP. In nucleotides, the CDR3 is TGTGCTAGTGGTTTGAGCGGGACTAGCGGGAGTCCTAATGAGCAGTTCTTC. It specifies CASGLSGTSGSPNEQFF.

This clonotype was seen only once. This could be a read error, since a much larger clone is one nucleotide away. The rearrangement joins TRBV6-6 to TRBJ2-6; D gene unclear. The CDR3 length is 15 residues. The germline V gene encodes CDR1 MNHNY and CDR2 SVGAGI (reference sequence). This CDR3 reads CASSWVDSGVNVLTF. As DNA, the CDR3 is TGTGCCAGCAGTTGGGTGGATTCTGGGGTCAACGTCCTGACTTTC.

This chain uses TRBV20-1 with TRBJ2-1; D ambiguous. CDR3 length: 13 amino acids. The ends were cut back, 0 bases at V and 7 bases at J, with 10 bases in the middle. Germline lookup yields CDR1 DFQATT and CDR2 SNEGSKA (reference sequence). CDR3 in amino acids: CSARDVTPNEQFF. The CDR3 DNA is TGCAGTGCTAGAGATGTGACACCAAATGAGCAGTTCTTC.

A note on this clonotype: An end of the junction differs from the germline gene, which may be a read error. The CDR3 DNA sequence: TGTACCAGCAGTTACTTAGGACTAGCGGGAGCCCACCTACTAGCCAAAAACATTCAGTACTTC. This sequence encodes CTSSYLGLAGAHLLAKNIQYF. The gene calls are TRBV6-6 and TRBJ2-4; TRBD2 agrees at 13 bases. Germline CDR1 reads MNHNY; CDR2 reads SVGAGI (reference sequence). This CDR3 region has 21 residues.

There are many counts of this clonotype. V and J are TRBV6-5 and TRBJ2-3; no firm D call. Trimming shortened V by 0 bases and J by 0 bases, and 13 bases separated the two germline ends. The germline gives CDR1 MNHEY, CDR2 SVGAGI. The CDR3 is 17 amino acids. The CDR3 DNA is TGTGCCAGCAGTTACTCGCCGCCACAACCTAGCACAGATACGCAGTATTTT. This gives the protein CASSYSPPQPSTDTQYF.